The sequence of this T cell receptor (beta chain) was determined in a study of T cell responses to AZD1222 COVID-19 vaccine. The overall study: It was second doses at about 4 or about 12 weeks that were pooled.

Libraries were prepared by immunoSEQ multiplex PCR; TCRdb keeps only in-frame clonotypes and omits some of them. The sample carries roughly 150,000 clones, 84% recorded once. Details on this clone: The antigen is not known.

Study results and caveats: Baseline serostatus was positive in only five to seven AZD1222 recipients. Two doses of AZD1222 preceded a rise in Spike-specific TCR breadth and depth. In all cases, repertoires were sampled only after the peak T cell response.

Per the germline V gene, CDR1 is SGHDT and CDR2 is YYEEEE. The CDR3 runs to 17 residues. V was clipped by 3 bases and J by 2 bases; unmatched bases: 7. The sample in question was peripheral blood, obtained on day 0 of AZD1222 vaccination. This chain links TRBV5-6 with TRBJ2-1, with 11 bases identical to TRBD2. This TCR came from an adult in good health. CDR3 nucleotide sequence: TGTGCCAGCAGCTCACCCCGACTAGCGGGGACCTACAATGAGCAGTTCTTC. It is translated as CASSSPRLAGTYNEQFF.